The T cell receptor beta chain described here comes from a study of human T cells and chemical hapten exposure. Study context: Sensitization was performed using 2% DPC on a roughly 2 cm by roughly 2 cm upper inner arm skin site. Study-wide results and limits: TCRs exceeding 1 in 1000 frequency stayed unchanged with DPC sensitization. The count of PT1 expanded TCRs correlated positively with patch test score.

This clonotype was recorded at least ten times. Its matching antigen is unknown. Time point of the sample: pre-sensitization, week 0. Treatment described: therapeutic diphenylcyclopropenone sensitization with weekly scalp DPC. Sequencing started from total RNA isolated from unfractionated whole blood. Via MiXCR, TCRdb re-called the RACE reads, giving one row per CDR3 protein. The sample records about 87,000 distinct CDR3 sequences, 9.6% being singletons. This CDR3 comprises 15 residues. The germline CDR1 and CDR2 sequences are SGHTA and FQGNSA. V was pared by 3 bases and J by 4 bases, with 15 bases between.

V usage is TRBV7-2 and J usage is TRBJ1-2; weak D call: TRBD1 (6 bases). The origin of this receptor is a woman aged 40 to 50 with alopecia areata. Some clones in this sample may be carry-over from other donors' samples. Sequencing used whole blood, obtained in connection with sensitization to the hapten diphenylcyclopropenone (DPC). For the CDR3, the DNA is TGTGCCAGCAGCTTTCAGCAGGGGTTTTTCTATGGCTACACCTTC. It yields the protein CASSFQQGFFYGYTF.